Described below is a single TCR beta chain sequence and its context. Trimming cost V 4 bases and J 0 bases; bases outside gene matches: 5. The germline gives CDR1 SGDLS, CDR2 YYNGEE. The CDR3 has 15 residues. Some clones are missing from TCRdb's copy, which holds only in-frame ones; the method was immunoSEQ multiplex PCR. The data contain 350,000 to 450,000 clones, under 85% of them singletons. The record originates from a study of blood T cell repertoires in COVID-19. Sequencing input: PBMCs or T cells enriched from blood (not recorded which). The chain carries TRBV9 and TRBJ2-3; 7 nucleotides align to TRBD2. The receptor was isolated from a woman aged 45 to 65 who had recovered from COVID-19. CDR3: CASSPETSSTDTQYF. The CDR3 DNA reads as TGTGCCAGCAGCCCGGAGACTAGCAGCACAGATACGCAGTATTTT.